The 25 T cell receptor beta chains in this list originate from one sample, sequenced in a study of T cell responses to AZD1222 COVID-19 vaccine (dated by TCRdb to about 2021). Libraries were constructed by the immunoSEQ multiplex PCR assay. Imported from immuneACCESS, the table was reduced by TCRdb to in-frame sequences with V and J called. These copies leave out some clones; in studies compared against another copy, an unresolved V gene accounts for under half, and the cause of the remainder is not known. For this sample the table gives roughly 70,000 clones, of which roughly nine tenths were detected only once. 15% to 20% of the sample lies in the top ten. This specimen's time point label, per the study, means: baseline before first vaccination. The sample was peripheral blood, taken on day 0 of AZD1222 vaccination. The receptors shown here come from an adult in good health.

The sample holds a few counts of this clone. The chain employs TRBV4-3 and TRBJ2-7, with 11 nucleotides matching TRBD1. V lost 0 bases, J lost 3 bases, and 4 bases stayed unmatched. The CDR3 has 16 residues. CDR1 LGHNA and CDR2 YSLEER come from the germline V gene. The CDR3 reads CASSQDTGTGGYEQYF. CDR3 DNA sequence: TGCGCCAGCAGCCAAGATACCGGGACAGGGGGCTACGAGCAGTACTTC.

In this sample, this clone turned up a few times. The chain is built from TRBV19 and TRBJ2-3; D is possibly TRBD2 (5 bases). The CDR3 sequence is 14 residues long. The germline gives CDR1 LNHDA, CDR2 SQIVND (reference sequence). V dropped 5 bases and J dropped 0 bases, with 9 bases sitting between them. CDR3 DNA: TGTGCCAGTAGTCTTGGGAGTAGCACAGATACGCAGTATTTT. Its protein is CASSLGSSTDTQYF.

The V and J genes are TRBV5-1 and TRBJ2-5; possible D gene TRBD2, 5 bases. Germline values: CDR1 SGHRS, CDR2 YFSETQ. The CDR3 is 15 amino acids. The germline V and J ends were trimmed by 3 bases and 2 bases, with 14 bases remaining between them. Written as DNA, the CDR3 is TGCGCCAGCAGCTACTCGGCGGGTCAGCAAGAGACCCAGTACTTC. Translating gives CASSYSAGQQETQYF.

For the CDR3, the DNA is TGCGCCAGCAGCTTGGACGGGATGAACACTGAAGCTTTCTTT. Translation: CASSLDGMNTEAFF. This chain connects TRBV5-1 to TRBJ1-1, with D uncertain. This CDR3 has 14 amino acids. V was cut by 0 bases and J by 0 bases, with 6 bases left in between. Germline loops: CDR1 SGHRS, CDR2 YFSETQ.

The chain links TRBV11-2 to TRBJ2-7; no reliable D call. CDR1 is SGHAT and CDR2 is FQNNGV in the germline V gene. Trimming took off 5 bases at V and 2 bases at J, with 19 bases between the two ends. The CDR3 extends over 16 amino acids. The CDR3 loop reads CASSARTDRVAYEQYF. The CDR3 region has the DNA TGTGCCAGCAGCGCCCGCACGGACCGCGTAGCCTACGAGCAGTACTTC.

V gene TRBV30 combines with J gene TRBJ1-2; TRBD1 aligns across 10 bases. V lost 1 base to trimming and J lost 7 bases; unmatched junction nucleotides: 0. CDR3 length equals 12 residues. Germline V gene lookup returns CDR1 GTSNPN and CDR2 SVGIG (reference sequence). The CDR3 region has the DNA TGTGCCTGGAGTGGGACAGGGGGTGGCTACACCTTC. Amino acid sequence: CAWSGTGGGYTF.

The sample holds one count of this clone. In DNA form, the CDR3 reads TGTGCCAGCAGCACGACTAGCGGGAGGGCCGGGGGAAACATTCAGTACTTC. Encoded protein: CASSTTSGRAGGNIQYF. The chain uses TRBV5-4 and TRBJ2-4; 14 bases match TRBD2. From germline, CDR1 is SGHNT and CDR2 YYREEE (reference sequence). This CDR3 region has 17 residues. Unmatched junction bases numbered 9, after V lost 4 bases and J lost 6 bases.

This clone was recorded only once. The V and J genes are TRBV6-2 or TRBV6-3 and TRBJ2-3; 12 positions agree with TRBD2. Germline trimming cut 2 bases from V and 4 bases from J; bases unmatched to any gene: 7. The CDR3 is made up of 17 amino acids. CDR1 is MNHEY and CDR2 is SVGEGT in the germline V gene. The CDR3: CASSYMASGGGSDTQYF. The CDR3 nucleotides are TGTGCCAGCAGTTACATGGCTAGCGGGGGGGGATCAGATACGCAGTATTTT.

The V gene is TRBV5-8, the J gene TRBJ2-2; 8 nucleotides align to TRBD2. With 2 bases clipped from V and 5 bases from J, the junction kept 8 bases outside the gene matches. The CDR3 is 16 residues long. CDR1 is SGHTS and CDR2 is YDEGEE in the germline V gene. The CDR3: CASSFRAGGRTGELFF. CDR3 nucleotide sequence: TGTGCCAGCAGCTTTCGGGCGGGGGGAAGAACCGGGGAGCTGTTTTTT. The full variable domain, completed using reference TRBV5-8 and TRBJ2-2, is EAGVTQSPTHLIKTRGQQATLRCSPISGHTSVYWYQQALGLGLQFLLWYDEGEERNRGNFPPRFSGRQFPNYSSELNVNALELEDSALYLCASSFRAGGRTGELFFGEGSRLTVL.

The gene calls are TRBV30 and TRBJ1-1; no clear D. The CDR3 runs to 13 residues. Trimming took off 0 bases at V and 0 bases at J, with 5 bases between the two ends. Germline V gene data show CDR1 as GTSNPN and CDR2 as SVGIG (reference sequence). For the CDR3, the DNA is TGTGCCTGGAGTGTCGGAATGAACACTGAAGCTTTCTTT. This encodes CAWSVGMNTEAFF.

The V call is TRBV27, the J call TRBJ2-1; D possibly corresponds to TRBD1 (6 bases). This CDR3 is built from 17 residues. Germline lookup yields CDR1 MNHEY and CDR2 SMNVEV (reference sequence). The V and J ends lost 3 bases and 2 bases respectively, with 17 bases between them. CDR3 nucleotide sequence: TGTGCCAGCAGTTTCGCCGTACAGGGTAACACCTACAATGAGCAGTTCTTC. Protein product: CASSFAVQGNTYNEQFF.

The chain couples TRBV2 to TRBJ1-2; the match to TRBD1 covers 8 bases. Germline loops: CDR1 SNHLY, CDR2 FYNNEI. V dropped 4 bases and J dropped 4; count of bases not matched to a gene: 2. The CDR3 covers 13 residues. This chain's CDR3 is CASSGGTGYGYTF. DNA of the CDR3: TGTGCCAGCAGTGGGGGGACAGGCTATGGCTACACCTTC. The complete variable domain, with remaining parts taken from reference TRBV2 and TRBJ1-2, reads EPEVTQTPSHQVTQMGQEVILRCVPISNHLYFYWYRQILGQKVEFLVSFYNNEISEKSEIFDDQFSVERPDGSNFTLKIRSTKLEDSAMYFCASSGGTGYGYTFGSGTRLTVV.

J is TRBJ1-5 and V is TRBV28; no reliable D call. Trimming cost V 2 bases and J 7 bases, with 9 bases left between them. The CDR3 totals 13 residues. The V gene's germline CDR1 is MDHEN and CDR2 SYDVKM. The CDR3 nucleotides read TGTGCCAGCAGTTTACAGTTTAAGCAGCCCCAGCATTTT. It yields the protein CASSLQFKQPQHF.

The chain combines TRBV27 with TRBJ2-2, with a possible D match to TRBD1 (6 bases). The germline gives CDR1 MNHEY, CDR2 SMNVEV (reference sequence). Trimming took off 5 bases at V and 2 bases at J, with 9 bases between the two ends. The CDR3 length is 14 residues. CDR3 DNA sequence: TGTGCCAGCAGTCAGGGGATCAACACCGGGGAGCTGTTTTTT. It codes for CASSQGINTGELFF.

The chain is built from TRBV7-8 and TRBJ1-2; no clear D gene. The CDR3 length is 17 residues. Trimming removed 2 bases at V and 0 bases at J, with 16 bases between. Per the germline V gene, CDR1 is SGHVS and CDR2 is FQNEAQ. CDR3 sequence reads: CASSLRHQPPSNYGYTF. In nucleotides, the CDR3 is TGTGCCAGCAGCTTAAGGCATCAGCCCCCTTCTAACTATGGCTACACCTTC.

The chain couples TRBV6-4 to TRBJ2-3; 9 bases match TRBD2. J lost 1 base, V lost 5 bases, and 4 bases had no gene match. The germline gives CDR1 MRHNA, CDR2 SNTAGT. The CDR3 sequence is 15 residues long. The CDR3 is CASSSGGGGTDTQYF. CDR3 nucleotides: TGTGCCAGCAGTTCAGGCGGGGGGGGCACAGATACGCAGTATTTT.

The chain has TRBV7-9 and TRBJ2-3; 7 bases line up with TRBD1. With V trimmed by 5 bases and J by 0 bases, 11 bases remained unmatched. CDR1 and CDR2 from the germline V gene are SEHNR and FQNEAQ (reference sequence). This CDR3 region has 17 residues. The CDR3, as DNA: TGTGCCAGCAGCGGGATAAACAGGGGCCCTAGCACAGATACGCAGTATTTT. This sequence encodes CASSGINRGPSTDTQYF.

The CDR3 nucleotides are TGTGCCAGCAGTCCCCAGACAGGGAACAATCAGCCCCAGCATTTT. Encoded protein: CASSPQTGNNQPQHF. The chain employs TRBV6-5 and TRBJ1-5; 7 bases match TRBD1. This CDR3 spans 15 amino acids. The germline CDR1 and CDR2 sequences are MNHEY and SVGAGI. The J segment lost 3 bases and the V segment lost 5 bases, leaving 7 bases of the junction unmatched.

In its sample, this clone was seen a few times. The gene calls are TRBV30 and TRBJ2-7; D may be TRBD1 (5 bases). V shed 5 bases and J shed 0 bases, with 11 bases lying between them. Germline values: CDR1 GTSNPN, CDR2 SVGIG (reference sequence). There are 13 residues in the CDR3. CDR3 in DNA: TGTGCCTGGCTGACGACAGACTCCTACGAGCAGTACTTC. This translates into CAWLTTDSYEQYF.

This clone was counted only a few times. The chain recombines TRBV2 with TRBJ2-5; D not certain. The CDR3 extends over 14 amino acids. From germline, CDR1 is SNHLY and CDR2 FYNNEI. Trimming shortened V by 9 bases and J by 2 bases, and 16 bases separated the two germline ends. The CDR3 here is CASLADANQETQYF. The CDR3 region has the DNA TGTGCCAGTTTGGCCGATGCAAATCAAGAGACCCAGTACTTC.

This chain links TRBV6-4 with TRBJ2-2; D is perhaps TRBD1 or TRBD2 (5 bases each). Trimming cost V 4 bases and J 4 bases, with 16 bases left between them. CDR1 is MRHNA and CDR2 is SNTAGT in the germline V gene. The CDR3 covers 16 residues. The CDR3 is CASSAGDVVFTGELFF. The CDR3 DNA follows: TGTGCCAGCAGTGCTGGGGACGTAGTGTTCACCGGGGAGCTGTTTTTT.

This chain connects TRBV5-6 to TRBJ1-6; no definite D call. This CDR3 region has 15 residues. V was cut by 3 bases and J by 0 bases, with 7 bases left in between. CDR1 SGHDT and CDR2 YYEEEE come from the germline V gene. The CDR3 nucleotides read TGTGCCAGCAGCTGGGAAAGCTCCTATAATTCACCCCTCCACTTT. This gives the protein CASSWESSYNSPLHF.

This clone was found once. The V call is TRBV9, the J call TRBJ2-5; 11 bases map to TRBD2. The CDR3 is 17 residues long. Trimming took 3 bases from V and 5 from J; bases not matched to a gene: 12. Germline CDR1 reads SGDLS; CDR2 reads YYNGEE. The CDR3 protein is CASSGGASGRKGETQYF. The CDR3 DNA is TGTGCCAGCAGCGGAGGGGCTAGCGGGAGGAAGGGGGAGACCCAGTACTTC.

The chain recombines TRBV24-1 with TRBJ2-3; TRBD1 aligns across 8 bases. The CDR3 is 16 amino acids. The junction had 4 bases not matched to a gene; V was cut back by 2 bases and J by 1 base. The germline gives CDR1 KGHDR, CDR2 SFDVKD. For the CDR3, the DNA is TGTGCCACCAGTGATTCTGACAGGGGAGGCACAGATACGCAGTATTTT. It encodes CATSDSDRGGTDTQYF.

CDR3 amino acids: CASRNVGAVNEKLFF. The CDR3 DNA follows: TGTGCCAGTCGCAACGTGGGGGCCGTTAATGAAAAACTGTTTTTT. The V gene is TRBV19, the J gene TRBJ1-4, with D possibly being TRBD1 (6 bases). Germline V gene data show CDR1 as LNHDA and CDR2 as SQIVND (reference sequence). The CDR3 is 15 residues long. V gave up 8 bases and J gave up 4 bases, with 17 bases separating them.